The clone carrying this T cell receptor (beta chain) was detected many times. Arm-PCR with iRepertoire HTBI primers amplified the CDR3 regions for these TCR beta libraries. TCRdb reanalysed the multiplex PCR reads using MiXCR and keeps one entry per CDR3 protein. The sample includes about 420,000 distinct CDR3 sequences, roughly 15% of them seen just once. The sample is drawn from a study of regulatory T cells in long-lasting Graves disease. In germline, CDR1 is DFQATT, CDR2 SNEGSKA (reference sequence). The CDR3 extends over 11 amino acids. V shed 8 bases and J 4 bases; nucleotides not matched to a gene: 2. Time point indicated: newly diagnosed GD, antithyroid drugs for less than 3 months. PBMC RNA was the source of the TCR library. Another study also made use of these data, one on T cells in Graves' hyperthyroidism and ophthalmopathy.

The material sequenced was peripheral blood mononuclear cells (PBMCs), taken at new diagnosis, from a patient treated with antithyroid drugs. The sequence came from a woman under 30 with Graves disease. The chain joins TRBV20-1 to TRBJ2-7; 10 positions match TRBD2. This CDR3 reads CSTTSGYEQYF. CDR3 DNA sequence: TGCAGTACGACTAGCGGGTACGAGCAGTACTTC.